These 13 T cell receptor beta chains were sequenced from one sample in a study of B cell selection in AIRE deficiency. Using immunoSEQ multiplex PCR, the repertoire was profiled, and TCRdb retains in-frame clones only, with some absent. The sample records 20,000 to 25,000 clones, 85% to 95% being singletons. Sorted regulatory T cells were CD4-positive, CD25-high and CD127-low or negative. The specimen sequenced was Tregs sorted from PBMCs. Source of these receptors: a human donor with AIRE deficiency.

The chain uses TRBV6-6 and TRBJ2-7, with D perhaps TRBD1 (6 bases). The CDR3 covers 15 residues. V was trimmed by 2 bases and J by 3 bases, leaving 14 bases between them. Germline V gene data show CDR1 as MNHNY and CDR2 as SVGAGI (reference sequence). The CDR3 region has the DNA TGTGCCAGCAGTTACAGGCAGGGGCATAACTACGAGCAGTACTTC. It specifies CASSYRQGHNYEQYF.

The V call is TRBV5-6, the J call TRBJ2-2; D gene ambiguous. Trimming pared 0 bases from V and 4 bases from J, leaving 4 bases between. This CDR3 spans 13 amino acids. Germline lookup yields CDR1 SGHDT and CDR2 YYEEEE. CDR3 in amino acids: CASSLVATGELFF. As DNA, the CDR3 is TGTGCCAGCAGCTTGGTTGCCACCGGGGAGCTGTTTTTT.

This clone was detected once. This sequence joins TRBV5-4 and TRBJ1-3, with 11 bases identical to TRBD1. Germline assignment: CDR1 SGHNT and CDR2 YYREEE (reference sequence). The CDR3 covers 16 residues. V was clipped by 4 bases and J by 0 bases; unmatched bases: 3. CDR3 nucleotides: TGTGCCAGCAGCCTGGGACAGGGGGTCTCTGGAAACACCATATATTTT. This sequence encodes CASSLGQGVSGNTIYF.

Here the CDR3 DNA reads TGTGCCAGCAGTTTACCCGGGGTACGCCAGCCCCAGCATTTT. Amino acid sequence: CASSLPGVRQPQHF. The chain is built from TRBV28 and TRBJ1-5; no reliable D call. Germline CDR1 is MDHEN and CDR2 is SYDVKM. V was shortened by 2 bases and J by 7 bases, with 12 bases between the two germline ends. The CDR3 is 14 amino acids. Combining the CDR3 with reference TRBV28 and TRBJ1-5 gives the whole variable domain DVKVTQSSRYLVKRTGEKVFLECVQDMDHENMFWYRQDPGLGLRLIYFSYDVKMKEKGDIPEGYSVSREKKERFSLILESASTNQTSMYLCASSLPGVRQPQHFGDGTRLSIL.

This sequence joins TRBV4-1 and TRBJ2-1, with D unclear. The CDR3 has 14 amino acids. Germline V gives CDR1 MGHRA, CDR2 YSYEKL. V lost 0 bases and J 7 bases, leaving 10 bases between the germline ends. CDR3 DNA sequence: TGCGCCAGCAGCCAAGAGAGAAAGAGAAATGAGCAGTTCTTC. This gives the protein CASSQERKRNEQFF.

This chain connects TRBV6-1 to TRBJ2-7; D may be TRBD1 or TRBD2 (5 bases each). Germline V CDR1 and CDR2: MNHNS, SASEGT. V lost 2 bases and J 1 base, leaving 9 bases between the germline ends. This CDR3 is built from 14 residues. CDR3 DNA: TGTGCCAGCAGTGAAAGGGACCGTTCCTACGAGCAGTACTTC. Translation: CASSERDRSYEQYF.

The V and J genes are TRBV28 and TRBJ1-5; D unresolved. The CDR3 has 12 amino acids. CDR1 and CDR2 (germline): MDHEN, SYDVKM. V was trimmed by 6 bases and J by 5 bases, leaving 8 bases between them. The CDR3 sequence is CASSEIDQPQHF. The CDR3 nucleotides are TGTGCCAGCAGCGAGATAGATCAGCCCCAGCATTTT.

The V and J genes are TRBV6-6 and TRBJ1-2, with unresolved D. The CDR3 sequence is 15 residues long. Germline loops: CDR1 MNHNY, CDR2 SVGAGI (reference sequence). V was trimmed by 7 bases and J by 0 bases, leaving 15 bases between them. CDR3 nucleotide sequence: TGTGCCAGCACCACTTGGGAGGCATCTAACTATGGCTACACCTTC. Protein: CASTTWEASNYGYTF.

The rearrangement uses TRBV28 and TRBJ1-2, with D possibly being TRBD1 (6 bases). The CDR3 consists of 14 residues. V was pared by 6 bases and J by 3 bases, with 14 bases between. Germline-derived CDR1 and CDR2 are MDHEN and SYDVKM. The CDR3 here is CASRTGGRDYGYTF. The CDR3 bases are TGTGCCAGCAGGACCGGGGGCCGGGACTATGGCTACACCTTC.

This clone was seen only once. This chain connects TRBV19 to TRBJ1-2, with D unresolved. Trimming cost V 3 bases and J 3 bases, with 8 bases left between them. Germline V gene lookup returns CDR1 LNHDA and CDR2 SQIVND (reference sequence). The CDR3 sequence is 13 residues long. The CDR3 reads CASSITGDYGYTF. For the CDR3, the DNA is TGTGCCAGTAGTATTACTGGGGACTATGGCTACACCTTC.

This chain connects TRBV2 to TRBJ2-7, with 7 positions matching TRBD1. In germline, CDR1 is SNHLY, CDR2 FYNNEI. CDR3 length equals 12 residues. Unmatched junction bases numbered 3, after V lost 7 bases and J lost 3 bases. The CDR3 protein is CASTGDSYEQYF. CDR3 sequence (DNA): TGTGCCAGCACAGGGGACAGCTACGAGCAGTACTTC.

The count of this clone is one. V usage is TRBV9 and J usage is TRBJ2-1; D gene unclear. Germline lookup yields CDR1 SGDLS and CDR2 YYNGEE. This CDR3 is built from 14 residues. V lost 3 bases to trimming and J lost 4 bases, with 11 bases between them. CDR3 amino acids: CASSGGGLYNEQFF. The CDR3 DNA sequence: TGTGCCAGCAGCGGCGGTGGCCTATACAATGAGCAGTTCTTC.

The V and J genes are TRBV27 and TRBJ1-2; D may be TRBD1 (5 bases). Germline V gives CDR1 MNHEY, CDR2 SMNVEV (reference sequence). This CDR3 comprises 15 residues. Trimming removed 2 bases at V and 4 bases at J, with 14 bases between. CDR3 nucleotides: TGTGCCAGCAGTTTAGACCCCAGGGTGGGCTATGGCTACACCTTC. Residues: CASSLDPRVGYGYTF.